This TCR beta chain was identified during a study of blood T cell repertoires in COVID-19. Study-level background: Acute and convalescent COVID-19 specimens originated in the United States, Italy and Spain.

This CDR3 spans 14 amino acids. Deletions cut 3 bases from V and 2 bases from J, with 12 bases between. From germline, CDR1 is SGDLS and CDR2 YYNGEE. TCRdb keeps only in-frame clones here, not all; method: immunoSEQ multiplex PCR. The sample has 250,000 or so clones; 70% to 85% are singletons. The sequencing input was peripheral blood. The rearrangement links TRBV9 to TRBJ2-7, with D possibly being TRBD1 (5 bases). The TCR comes from a man in his forties or fifties who had recovered from COVID-19. The CDR3 region is CASSAKTATYEQYF. As DNA, the CDR3 is TGTGCCAGCAGCGCGAAGACAGCTACCTACGAGCAGTACTTC.